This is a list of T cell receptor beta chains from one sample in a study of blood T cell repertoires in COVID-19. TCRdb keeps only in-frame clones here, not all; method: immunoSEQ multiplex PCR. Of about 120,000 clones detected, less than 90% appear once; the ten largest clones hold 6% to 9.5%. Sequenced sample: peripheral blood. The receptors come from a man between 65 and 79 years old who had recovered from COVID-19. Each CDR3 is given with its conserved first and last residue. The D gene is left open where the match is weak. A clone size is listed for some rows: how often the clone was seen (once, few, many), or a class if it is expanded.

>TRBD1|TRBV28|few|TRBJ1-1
TGTGCCAGCAGTGACCACAGGGGGCGAGTTTGGAACACTGAAGCTTTCTTT
CASSDHRGRVWNTEAFF
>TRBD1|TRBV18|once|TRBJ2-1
TGTGCCAGCTCACCAATAACAGGGGGATACAATGAGCAGTTCTTC
CASSPITGGYNEQFF
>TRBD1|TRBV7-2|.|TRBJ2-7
TGTGCCAGCAGCTTAGAGCGTCTGAGGGGGCGTCACGAGCAGTACTTC
CASSLERLRGRHEQYF
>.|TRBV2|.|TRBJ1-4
TGTGCCAGCAGTGAATTCAGGGAAAAACTGTTTTTT
CASSEFREKLFF
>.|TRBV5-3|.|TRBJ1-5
TGTGCCAGAAGCTTGGCCGGGGGGGATCAGCCCCAGCATTTT
CARSLAGGDQPQHF
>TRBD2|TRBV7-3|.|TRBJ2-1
TGTGCCAGCAGCTTAAGAGCGGGGGGATACAATGAGCAGTTCTTC
CASSLRAGGYNEQFF
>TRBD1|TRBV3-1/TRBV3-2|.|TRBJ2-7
TGTGCCAGCAGCCAAGACCGGACAGGGGGCTACGAGCAGTACTTC
CASSQDRTGGYEQYF
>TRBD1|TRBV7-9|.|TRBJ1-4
TGTGCCAGCAGCTTAATTACGGACAGGGTGGATGAAAAACTGTTTTTT
CASSLITDRVDEKLFF
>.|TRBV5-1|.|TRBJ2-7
TGCGCCAGCAGCTTGGCAGGGATGGTCTACGAGCAGTACTTC
CASSLAGMVYEQYF
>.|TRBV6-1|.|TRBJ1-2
TGTGCCAGCAGTGAAGGACCGGGACACTACTATGGCTACACCTTC
CASSEGPGHYYGYTF
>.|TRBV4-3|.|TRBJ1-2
TGCGCCAGCAGCCAAAGTGTCCAACTAAATGGCTACACCTTC
CASSQSVQLNGYTF
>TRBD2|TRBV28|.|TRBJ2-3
TGTGCCAGCAGTTCGCCTAGCGGGGGCACAGATACGCAGTATTTT
CASSSPSGGTDTQYF
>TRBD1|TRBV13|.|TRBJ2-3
TGTGCCAGCAGAGGGACAGGGCGCGGCACAGATACGCAGTATTTT
CASRGTGRGTDTQYF
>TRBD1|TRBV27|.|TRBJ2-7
TGTGCCAGCAGCCGACAGGGGGCCCACCCCTACGAGCAGTACTTC
CASSRQGAHPYEQYF
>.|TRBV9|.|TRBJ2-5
TGTGCCAGCAGCGCGGGACAAACTCAAGAGACCCAGTACTTC
CASSAGQTQETQYF
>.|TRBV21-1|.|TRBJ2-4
TGTGCCAGCAGCGCCGGGACTAGCGGGAGGTCCCTGGGGGGTATTCAGTACTTC
CASSAGTSGRSLGGIQYF
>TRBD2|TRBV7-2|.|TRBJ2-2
TGTGCCATCCCGGGAGGAGCGGGGGGGAACGGGGAGCTGTTTTTT
CAIPGGAGGNGELFF
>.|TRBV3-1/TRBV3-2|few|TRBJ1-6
TGTGCCAGCAGCCAGACAGTAATAAATTCACCCCTCCACTTT
CASSQTVINSPLHF
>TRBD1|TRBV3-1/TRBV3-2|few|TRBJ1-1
TGTGCCAGCAGCCAACTCGGTCAGGGGGGAACTGAAGCTTTCTTT
CASSQLGQGGTEAFF
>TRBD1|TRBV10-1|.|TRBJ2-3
TGCGCCAGCAGTGAGCCCGGGACAGGGGGTTTAGATACGCAGTATTTT
CASSEPGTGGLDTQYF
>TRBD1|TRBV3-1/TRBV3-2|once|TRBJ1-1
TGTGCCAGCAGCCTTTGGACAGGGGATATGAACACTGAAGCTTTCTTT
CASSLWTGDMNTEAFF
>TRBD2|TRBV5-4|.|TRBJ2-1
TGTGCCAGCAGCCCCGGGGGGGGTCAGGATGAGCAGTTCTTC
CASSPGGGQDEQFF
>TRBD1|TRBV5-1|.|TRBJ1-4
TGCGCCAGCAGAACCGGGACAGGGGATGAAAAACTGTTTTTT
CASRTGTGDEKLFF
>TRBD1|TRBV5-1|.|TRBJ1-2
TGCGCCAGCAGCACGGGACAGTCATTAGGCTATGGCTACACCTTC
CASSTGQSLGYGYTF
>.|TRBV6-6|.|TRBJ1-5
TGTGCCACAGGAGGGCAGCCCCAGCATTTT
CATGGQPQHF
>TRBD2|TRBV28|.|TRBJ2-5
TGTGCCAGCAGTTCCCTGGGGGGAGGGCCCCAGTACTTC
CASSSLGGGPQYF
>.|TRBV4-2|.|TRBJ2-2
TGTGCCAGCAGCCAAGAAGGACATTCGAACACCGGGGAGCTGTTTTTT
CASSQEGHSNTGELFF
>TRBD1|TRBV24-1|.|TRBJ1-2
TGTGCCACCAGTGACCCCGGGACAGTCGATGGCTACACCTTC
CATSDPGTVDGYTF
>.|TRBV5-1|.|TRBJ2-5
TGCGCCAGCAGCCCTCCGTGGGGTCAGGGGCCAGAGACCCAGTACTTC
CASSPPWGQGPETQYF
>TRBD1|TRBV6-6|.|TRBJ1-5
TGTGCCAGCAGACCGGGACAGCACAATCAGCCCCAGCATTTT
CASRPGQHNQPQHF
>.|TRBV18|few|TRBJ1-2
TGTGCCAGCTCACCAACCCGAATACAGGGTAACTATGGCTACACCTTC
CASSPTRIQGNYGYTF
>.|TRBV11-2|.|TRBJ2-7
TGTGCCAGCAGCTTATATTTAGGCGGCGAGACGTACGAGCAGTACTTC
CASSLYLGGETYEQYF